Many counts were recorded for the clone carrying this T cell receptor (beta chain). The antigen is unknown. The DNA ends 3 residues before the CDR3 does, and the rest of the CDR3 is filled in from the germline J gene. This sample was included in a study of T cell clonality in common variable immunodeficiency. General study results and limits: Compared with controls, CVID subjects had fewer shared TCRbeta clones. Repertoire-complication correlations in CVID were limited by patient heterogeneity.

Generated by immunoSEQ multiplex PCR, the TCRdb table keeps only in-frame clones and is missing some. The sample contains about 42,000 clones, none of them singletons. This CDR3 spans 15 amino acids. The germline V gene encodes CDR1 SGHRS and CDR2 YFSETQ. The V end lost 4 bases, the J end lost 0 bases, and 10 bases lay between the germline ends. Each donor provided about 4.5 to 8.5 ml of heparinized whole blood. This clonotype originated in a person aged 18 to 69 in good health. The specimen was peripheral blood mononuclear cells. The chain carries TRBV5-1 and TRBJ2-2, with no clear D. CDR3 bases read: TGCGCCAGCAGCCGTCGACAATCGAACACCGGGGAG. Its translation is CASSRRQSNTGE. The full CDR3 is CASSRRQSNTGELFF.